Presented here are 32 T cell receptor beta chains from one specimen sequenced in a study of PD-1 blockade in classical Hodgkin lymphoma. Relapse was seen in all patients after autologous stem cell transplantation, and brentuximab vedotin exposure was variable. It was by magnetic negative selection that CD4+ T cells were purified from thawed PBMCs. TCRdb's copy holds only in-frame clones and misses some; the assay was immunoSEQ multiplex PCR. The table has roughly 8,100 clones, roughly 89% seen once. The input for sequencing was CD4+ T cells from blood, taken at baseline. These receptors were collected from a human donor with classical Hodgkin lymphoma.

This rearrangement joins TRBV5-1 to TRBJ1-1; no reliable D call. V was trimmed by 2 bases and J by 6 bases, leaving 8 bases between them. This CDR3 contains 12 residues. Germline V CDR1 and CDR2: SGHRS, YFSETQ. The CDR3 DNA is TGCGCCAGCAGCTTTAGGGCATCTGAAGCTTTCTTT. It is translated as CASSFRASEAFF.

The chain links TRBV18 to TRBJ2-5; tentative D call: TRBD1 (6 bases). Per germline, CDR1 KGHSH and CDR2 LQKENI. This CDR3 has 16 residues. Trimming took off 3 bases at V and 7 bases at J, with 21 bases between the two ends. The CDR3 loop reads CASSPLQGRLTGTQYF. Here the CDR3 DNA reads TGTGCCAGCTCACCTCTACAGGGAAGGTTAACCGGGACCCAGTACTTC.

V is TRBV5-1 and J is TRBJ1-4, with D tentatively TRBD1 (6 bases). The CDR3 runs to 15 residues. Germline values: CDR1 SGHRS, CDR2 YFSETQ. V was clipped by 4 bases and J by 8 bases, with 18 bases between them. CDR3 DNA: TGCGCCAGCAGCGCAGGGGCAATGAAGCACGAAAAACTGTTTTTT. Its translation: CASSAGAMKHEKLFF.

The rearrangement links TRBV2 to TRBJ2-3; TRBD1 might be the D (5 bases). Deletions cut 4 bases from V and 0 bases from J, with 8 bases between. This CDR3 is 14 amino acids long. CDR1 and CDR2 (germline): SNHLY, FYNNEI. Written as DNA, the CDR3 is TGTGCCAGCAGTGCACAGGCGAGCACAGATACGCAGTATTTT. This gives the protein CASSAQASTDTQYF.

The CDR3 coding sequence is TGTGCCAGTGTGCCAGGGGGTAACTCCTACGAGCAGTACTTC. It is translated as CASVPGGNSYEQYF. The chain recombines TRBV19 with TRBJ2-7; TRBD1 agrees at 7 bases. Looked up from germline, CDR1 is LNHDA and CDR2 is SQIVND (reference sequence). The CDR3 spans 14 residues. The junction had 7 bases not matched to a gene; V was cut back by 8 bases and J by 0 bases.

V usage is TRBV2 and J usage is TRBJ2-5; TRBD2 matches 15 bases. Matching the DNA end better, TRBJ2-7 makes the J call doubtful. The CDR3 totals 17 residues. Germline lookup yields CDR1 SNHLY and CDR2 FYNNEI. The CDR3 sequence: CASQGTSGGRNSYEQYF. The DNA for the CDR3 is TGTGCCAGCCAGGGGACTAGCGGGGGGAGAAACTCCTACGAGCAGTACTTC.

V gene TRBV30 combines with J gene TRBJ1-1; D is possibly TRBD1 (6 bases). The CDR3 is 13 residues long. V lost 5 bases, J lost 7 bases, and 17 bases lay in between. The germline CDR1 and CDR2 sequences are GTSNPN and SVGIG (reference sequence). CDR3 sequence reads: CAWARDIGSEAFF. The CDR3 region has the DNA TGTGCCTGGGCTAGGGACATCGGGAGTGAAGCTTTCTTT.

CDR3 loop: CASSPGPSFTLGREAPDTQYF. CDR3 DNA: TGTGCCAGCAGTCCCGGACCATCCTTCACTTTGGGGCGGGAGGCCCCAGATACGCAGTATTTT. The V call is TRBV28, the J call TRBJ2-3, with 8 nucleotides matching TRBD2. This CDR3 is 21 amino acids long. Germline trimming cut 5 bases from V and 4 bases from J; bases unmatched to any gene: 26. The germline gives CDR1 MDHEN, CDR2 SYDVKM.

The CDR3 bases are TGTGCCACGGCAAGCGGGGGGGCCTACAATGAGCAGTTCTTC. Translating it yields CATASGGAYNEQFF. The rearrangement links TRBV10-3 to TRBJ2-1; TRBD2 agrees at 10 bases. There are 14 residues in the CDR3. Germline trimming cut 10 bases from V and 2 bases from J; bases unmatched to any gene: 5. The germline gives CDR1 ENHRY, CDR2 SYGVKD.

The chain uses TRBV11-2 and TRBJ2-3; 8 nucleotides line up with TRBD2. The CDR3 is 15 residues long. Trimming removed 1 base from V and 2 bases from J; junction bases left unmatched: 2. Germline CDR1 and CDR2: SGHAT and FQNNGV. Here the CDR3 DNA reads TGTGCCAGCAGCTTAGTCGGGGGGGCCACAGATACGCAGTATTTT. Encoded protein: CASSLVGGATDTQYF. Combining the CDR3 with reference TRBV11-2 and TRBJ2-3 gives the whole variable domain EAGVAQSPRYKIIEKRQSVAFWCNPISGHATLYWYQQILGQGPKLLIQFQNNGVVDDSQLPKDRFSAERLKGVDSTLKIQPAKLEDSAVYLCASSLVGGATDTQYFGPGTRLTVL.

V and J are TRBV5-1 and TRBJ2-7, with TRBD2 matching over 8 bases. The CDR3 consists of 15 residues. Germline lookup yields CDR1 SGHRS and CDR2 YFSETQ. V gave up 0 bases and J gave up 3 bases; unmatched junction bases: 5. The CDR3 loop reads CASSLVQGLGYEQYF. The CDR3 DNA sequence: TGCGCCAGCAGCTTGGTGCAGGGACTAGGCTACGAGCAGTACTTC.

This rearrangement joins TRBV27 to TRBJ2-5; 7 bases align to TRBD2. The CDR3 has 14 residues. Germline V gene lookup returns CDR1 MNHEY and CDR2 SMNVEV (reference sequence). V lost 8 bases and J lost 5; bases outside the gene matches: 11. CDR3 DNA: TGTGCCAGCTCCCGGGGGGTAGGCCGGGAGACCCAGTACTTC. Amino acid sequence: CASSRGVGRETQYF.

The rearrangement uses TRBV5-6 and TRBJ2-2; possible D gene TRBD1, 7 bases. The V and J ends lost 2 bases and 4 bases respectively, with 24 bases between them. Germline-derived CDR1 and CDR2 are SGHDT and YYEEEE. This CDR3 has 19 amino acids. CDR3 nucleotides: TGTGCCAGCAGCTTCTTAGGACTACCCCGAGGGGGCGGCACCGGGGAGCTGTTTTTT. It encodes CASSFLGLPRGGGTGELFF.

The rearrangement links TRBV9 to TRBJ2-1, with 7 positions matching TRBD2. The CDR3 extends over 16 amino acids. V shed 1 base and J 0 bases; nucleotides not matched to a gene: 4. From germline, CDR1 is SGDLS and CDR2 YYNGEE. The CDR3 sequence is CASSVSGGSSYNEQFF. CDR3 nucleotide sequence: TGTGCCAGCAGCGTAAGCGGCGGGAGCTCCTACAATGAGCAGTTCTTC.

Concerning this clone itself: This likely comes from a read error, as the CDR3 has no conserved phenylalanine or tryptophan at its end. No DNA is shown, since the ends of the CDR3 on it are uncertain; the CDR3 is the one TCRdb lists. V gene TRBV5-1 combines with J gene TRBJ2-6. From germline, CDR1 is SGHRS and CDR2 YFSETQ. The CDR3 length is 13 residues, termini included. CDR3 sequence: CASSLAAASFKVG.

This sequence joins TRBV19 and TRBJ2-1, with TRBD2 matching 8 bases. The CDR3 covers 16 residues. Trimming cost V 6 bases and J 0 bases; bases outside gene matches: 7. Germline lookup yields CDR1 LNHDA and CDR2 SQIVND (reference sequence). This CDR3 is CASRSRAGGSYNEQFF. The CDR3 DNA reads as TGTGCCAGTAGAAGCCGCGCGGGAGGCTCCTACAATGAGCAGTTCTTC.

The J gene is TRBJ1-4, the V gene TRBV25-1, with 7 positions matching TRBD1. Germline lookup yields CDR1 MGHDK and CDR2 SYGVNS. V lost 7 bases, J lost 4 bases, and 0 bases stayed unmatched. The CDR3 loop spans 12 amino acids. CDR3 coding DNA: TGTGCCAGCAACAGGGGTAATGAAAAACTGTTTTTT. Protein product: CASNRGNEKLFF.

J is TRBJ1-1 and V is TRBV18; D is undetermined. The CDR3 covers 13 residues. Germline V gives CDR1 KGHSH, CDR2 LQKENI. V shed 5 bases and J shed 5 bases, with 12 bases lying between them. In nucleotides, the CDR3 is TGTGCCAGCTCAAAGAGCAGTACTACTGAAGCTTTCTTT. Protein: CASSKSSTTEAFF. The full variable domain, completed using reference TRBV18 and TRBJ1-1, is NAGVMQNPRHLVRRRGQEARLRCSPMKGHSHVYWYRQLPEEGLKFMVYLQKENIIDESGMPKERFSAEFPKEGPSILRIQQVVRGDSAAYFCASSKSSTTEAFFGQGTRLTVV.

This chain connects TRBV9 to TRBJ2-7; 10 bases are shared with TRBD2. The CDR3 runs to 15 residues. Germline CDR1 reads SGDLS; CDR2 reads YYNGEE. J lost 1 base, V lost 4 bases, and 5 bases had no gene match. CDR3 loop: CASSFGLADSYEQYF. The CDR3 coding sequence is TGTGCCAGCAGCTTCGGACTAGCGGATTCCTACGAGCAGTACTTC.

The chain employs TRBV28 and TRBJ2-5; 12 positions match TRBD2. Germline V gene sequence: CDR1 MDHEN, CDR2 SYDVKM. With 5 bases clipped from V and 4 bases from J, the junction kept 17 bases outside the gene matches. The length of the CDR3 is 19 residues. CDR3: CASSTTWGPSGRARETQYF. The CDR3 region has the DNA TGTGCCAGCAGTACCACTTGGGGACCTAGCGGGAGGGCCCGAGAGACCCAGTACTTC.

This chain's CDR3 is CASSPGQNEKLFF. As DNA, the CDR3 is TGTGCCAGCAGCCCCGGCCAGAATGAAAAACTGTTTTTT. The V and J genes are TRBV7-6 and TRBJ1-4, with no clear D. This CDR3 contains 13 residues. CDR1 and CDR2 (germline): SGHVS, FNYEAQ. Trimming removed 5 bases at V and 5 bases at J, with 9 bases between.

The chain links TRBV7-2 to TRBJ2-5, with 9 bases matching TRBD1. Germline CDR1 and CDR2: SGHTA and FQGNSA. The trim removed 5 bases at V and 4 bases at J, leaving 11 bases unmatched. This CDR3 spans 16 amino acids. The CDR3 reads CASSARGTGRRETQYF. As DNA, the CDR3 is TGTGCCAGCAGCGCCAGGGGGACAGGGCGGCGAGAGACCCAGTACTTC.

The J gene is TRBJ1-2, the V gene TRBV30, with D unresolved. The CDR3 has 15 amino acids. Germline V gene data show CDR1 as GTSNPN and CDR2 as SVGIG (reference sequence). V shed 0 bases and J shed 3 bases, with 14 bases lying between them. In DNA form, the CDR3 reads TGTGCCTGGAGTGTCCCAGAAGGCCCCCACTATGGCTACACCTTC. Translating gives CAWSVPEGPHYGYTF.

The chain employs TRBV6-5 and TRBJ2-7, with D tentatively TRBD2 (6 bases). The ends were cut back, 7 bases at V and 2 bases at J, with 12 bases in the middle. The CDR3 is 13 amino acids. Per the germline V gene, CDR1 is MNHEY and CDR2 is SVGAGI. In nucleotides, the CDR3 is TGTGCCAGCACCCCGGCGGGGACCTACGAGCAGTACTTC. Residues: CASTPAGTYEQYF.

The chain joins TRBV5-6 to TRBJ2-5, with D tentatively TRBD1 or TRBD2 (5 bases each). V shed 4 bases and J shed 1 base, with 14 bases lying between them. This CDR3 has 15 amino acids. In germline, CDR1 is SGHDT, CDR2 YYEEEE. The CDR3 coding sequence is TGTGCCAGCAGCAGTAGGGACGGCTCCCAAGAGACCCAGTACTTC. Its translation: CASSSRDGSQETQYF.

The chain carries TRBV5-1 and TRBJ2-7, with D uncertain. V was shortened by 5 bases and J by 3 bases, with 12 bases between the two germline ends. The CDR3 has 13 residues. Germline CDR1 is SGHRS and CDR2 is YFSETQ. CDR3 residues: CASRGALGYEQYF. In DNA, the CDR3 is TGCGCCAGCAGGGGTGCCCTGGGCTACGAGCAGTACTTC.

The V and J genes are TRBV19 and TRBJ1-5, with 9 bases aligning to TRBD1. Trimming cost V 9 bases and J 0 bases; bases outside gene matches: 9. Germline V gene sequence: CDR1 LNHDA, CDR2 SQIVND (reference sequence). The CDR3 spans 16 residues. CDR3 nucleotide sequence: TGTGCCAGCCGAGGGACAGGGTTTTATAGCAATCAGCCCCAGCATTTT. Amino acids: CASRGTGFYSNQPQHF.

The V call is TRBV14, the J call TRBJ2-7; 8 bases are shared with TRBD2. The germline gives CDR1 SGHDN, CDR2 FVKESK. V shed 3 bases, J shed 2 bases, and the junction held 6 bases outside the gene matches. This CDR3 is built from 15 residues. The CDR3 DNA follows: TGTGCCAGCAGCCACATTAGCGGGGCGGCCTACGAGCAGTACTTC. It encodes CASSHISGAAYEQYF. The variable domain in full, with the rest retrieved from reference TRBV14 and TRBJ2-7, is EAGVTQFPSHSVIEKGQTVTLRCDPISGHDNLYWYRRVMGKEIKFLLHFVKESKQDESGMPNNRFLAERTGGTYSTLKVQPAELEDSGVYFCASSHISGAAYEQYFGPGTRLTVT.

The chain uses TRBV5-1 and TRBJ2-2, with TRBD2 matching over 7 bases. CDR1 is SGHRS, CDR2 YFSETQ, per germline. This CDR3 region has 17 residues. J was trimmed by 2 bases and V by 2 bases; bases with no gene match: 9. For the CDR3, the DNA is TGCGCCAGCAGCTTCGGGGGAGGGCCGTCAAACACCGGGGAGCTGTTTTTT. It translates to CASSFGGGPSNTGELFF.

The chain joins TRBV4-1 to TRBJ2-7, with a weak D call TRBD1 (6 bases). Germline V gene lookup returns CDR1 MGHRA and CDR2 YSYEKL. With 4 bases removed from V and 1 base from J, the gap between germline ends came to 17 bases. CDR3 length: 16 amino acids. Written as DNA, the CDR3 is TGCGCCAGCAGCCCAAGTGTGACAAGGGGGTCCTACGAGCAGTACTTC. Translation gives CASSPSVTRGSYEQYF.

This rearrangement joins TRBV9 to TRBJ1-5; D perhaps matches TRBD1 (5 bases). The CDR3 spans 14 residues. Trimming took 4 bases from V and 6 from J, leaving 14 bases between them. Germline CDR1 reads SGDLS; CDR2 reads YYNGEE. CDR3 nucleotide sequence: TGTGCCAGCAGCTCCACGGGGGTGGGTCAGCCCCAGCATTTT. This gives the protein CASSSTGVGQPQHF.

The chain is built from TRBV7-8 and TRBJ2-7; weak D call: TRBD1 (5 bases). V was pared by 1 base and J by 3 bases, with 10 bases between. Germline V lookup: CDR1 SGHVS, CDR2 FQNEAQ. The CDR3 extends over 14 amino acids. DNA for the CDR3: TGTGCCAGCAGCTTAGGTGACAGAAACTACGAGCAGTACTTC. This encodes CASSLGDRNYEQYF. The full variable domain, rest sourced from reference TRBV7-8 and TRBJ2-7, is GAGVSQSPRYKVAKRGQDVALRCDPISGHVSLFWYQQALGQGPEFLTYFQNEAQLDKSGLPSDRFFAERPEGSVSTLKIQRTQQEDSAVYLCASSLGDRNYEQYFGPGTRLTVT.